This T cell receptor (beta chain) comes out of a study of glioma-infiltrating T cells. Whole-study results and caveats: Non-neoplastic patients had below-expected tissue-blood divergence, while all gliomas exceeded expectation. CDR3 overlap between tissue and blood was very small.

This clonotype was counted once. The antigen is unknown. At one end the junction does not follow the germline gene, possibly because of a read error. The CDR3 covers 12 residues. Using RNA template, CDR3s of TCR alpha and beta were amplified with iRepertoire arm-PCR. For one-step reverse transcription and amplification, about 85-400 ng of tissue mRNA or PBMC total RNA was used. MiXCR was run by TCRdb on the multiplex PCR reads, yielding one entry per CDR3 protein. The table has about 10,000 distinct CDR3 sequences, 56% seen once. The chain joins TRBV12-3 or TRBV12-4 to TRBJ2-3; a possible D gene is TRBD1 (6 bases). Sequenced material: glioma tissue, nonneoplastic brain tissue, or PBMCs (not recorded which). The clonotype was recovered from a human donor with low-grade glioma or glioblastoma, undergoing nonglioma brain surgery, or in good health (not recorded which). CDR3 sequence (DNA): TGTGCCAGTAGGGGGAGCACAGATACGAAGTATTTT. It is translated as CASRGSTDTKYF.